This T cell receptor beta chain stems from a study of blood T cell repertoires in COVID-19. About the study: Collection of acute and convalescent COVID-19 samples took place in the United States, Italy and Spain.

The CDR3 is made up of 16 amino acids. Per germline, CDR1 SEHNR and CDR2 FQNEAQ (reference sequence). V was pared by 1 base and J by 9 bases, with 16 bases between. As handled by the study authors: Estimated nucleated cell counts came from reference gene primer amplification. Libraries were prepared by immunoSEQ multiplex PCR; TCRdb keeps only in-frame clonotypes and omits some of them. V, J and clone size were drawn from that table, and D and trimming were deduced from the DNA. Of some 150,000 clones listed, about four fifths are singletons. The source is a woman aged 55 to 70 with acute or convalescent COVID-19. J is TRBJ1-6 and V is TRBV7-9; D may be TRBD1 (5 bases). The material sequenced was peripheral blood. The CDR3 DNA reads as TGTGCCAGCAGCTTAGGGCGGGGACGGGGAGGTTCACCCCTCCACTTT. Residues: CASSLGRGRGGSPLHF. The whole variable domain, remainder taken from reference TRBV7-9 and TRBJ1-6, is DTGVSQNPRHKITKRGQNVTFRCDPISEHNRLYWYRQTLGQGPEFLTYFQNEAQLEKSRLLSDRFSAERPKGSFSTLEIQRTEQGDSAMYLCASSLGRGRGGSPLHFGNGTRLTVT.